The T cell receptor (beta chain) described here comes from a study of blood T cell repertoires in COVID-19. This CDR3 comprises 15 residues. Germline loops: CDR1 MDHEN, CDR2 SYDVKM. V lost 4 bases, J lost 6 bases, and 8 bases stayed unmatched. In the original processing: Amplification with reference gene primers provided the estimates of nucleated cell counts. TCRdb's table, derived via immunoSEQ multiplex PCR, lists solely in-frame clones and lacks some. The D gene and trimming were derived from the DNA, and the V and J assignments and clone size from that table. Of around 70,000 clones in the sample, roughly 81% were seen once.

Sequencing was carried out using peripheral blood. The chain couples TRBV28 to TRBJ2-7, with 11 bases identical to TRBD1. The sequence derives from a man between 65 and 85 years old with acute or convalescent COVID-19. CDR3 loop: CASSSWTGGFGEQYF. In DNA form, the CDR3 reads TGTGCCAGCAGTTCCTGGACAGGGGGCTTCGGCGAGCAGTACTTC.